This record looks at one T cell receptor (beta chain) sequence and its context. Its antigen is not identified. The CDR3 consists of 11 residues. Trimming removed 6 bases at V and 2 bases at J, with 8 bases between. Germline V lookup: CDR1 SQVTM, CDR2 ANQGSEA. Measured with immunoSEQ multiplex PCR; TCRdb has only the in-frame clones, and not every one. This sample has roughly 32,000 clones, with 88% found just once. The entry originates in a study of T cells in localized non-small cell lung cancer. Notes on the study in general: It remains possible that heterogeneity exists, since only one tumor region was sequenced.

Sequenced material: peripheral blood mononuclear cells, taken before any cancer treatment. This TCR was sampled from a woman aged 40-69 years with stage III lung adenocarcinoma. The chain couples TRBV29-1 to TRBJ2-7; D remains ambiguous. The CDR3 DNA is TGCAGCGTCCTCCCTACCTACGAGCAGTACTTC. Encoded protein: CSVLPTYEQYF.